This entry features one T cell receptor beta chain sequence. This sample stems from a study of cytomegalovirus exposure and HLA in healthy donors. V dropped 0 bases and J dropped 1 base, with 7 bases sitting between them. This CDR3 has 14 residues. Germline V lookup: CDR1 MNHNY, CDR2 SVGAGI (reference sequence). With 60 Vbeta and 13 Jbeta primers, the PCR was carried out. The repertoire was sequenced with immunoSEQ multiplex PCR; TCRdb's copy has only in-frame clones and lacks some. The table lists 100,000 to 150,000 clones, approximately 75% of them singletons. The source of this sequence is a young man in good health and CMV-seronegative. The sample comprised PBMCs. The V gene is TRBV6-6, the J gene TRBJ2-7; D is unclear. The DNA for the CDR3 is TGTGCCAGCAGTTACTCGGCACAGTCCTACGAGCAGTACTTC. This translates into CASSYSAQSYEQYF.